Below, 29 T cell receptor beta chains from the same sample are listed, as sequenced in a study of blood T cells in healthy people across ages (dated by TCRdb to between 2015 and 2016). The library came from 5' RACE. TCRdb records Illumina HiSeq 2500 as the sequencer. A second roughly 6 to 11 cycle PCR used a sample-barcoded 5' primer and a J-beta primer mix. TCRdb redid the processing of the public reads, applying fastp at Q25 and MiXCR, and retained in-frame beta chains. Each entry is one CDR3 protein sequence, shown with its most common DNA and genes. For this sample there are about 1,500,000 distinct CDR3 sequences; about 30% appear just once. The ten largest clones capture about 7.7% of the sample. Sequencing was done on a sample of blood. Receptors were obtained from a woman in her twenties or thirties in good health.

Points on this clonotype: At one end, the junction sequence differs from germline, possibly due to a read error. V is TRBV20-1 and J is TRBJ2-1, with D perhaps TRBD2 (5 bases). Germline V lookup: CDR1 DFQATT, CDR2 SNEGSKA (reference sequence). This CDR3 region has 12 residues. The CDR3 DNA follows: TGCAGTGCTGAGGGATCCTACAATGAGCAGTGCTTC. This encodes CSAEGSYNEQCF.

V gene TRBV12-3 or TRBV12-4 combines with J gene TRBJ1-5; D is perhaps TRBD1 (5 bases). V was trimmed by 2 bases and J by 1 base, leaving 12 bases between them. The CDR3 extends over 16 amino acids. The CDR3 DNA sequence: TGTGCCAGCAGTTTATGGGGGGTTAGGAGCAATCAGCCCCAGCATTTT. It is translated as CASSLWGVRSNQPQHF.

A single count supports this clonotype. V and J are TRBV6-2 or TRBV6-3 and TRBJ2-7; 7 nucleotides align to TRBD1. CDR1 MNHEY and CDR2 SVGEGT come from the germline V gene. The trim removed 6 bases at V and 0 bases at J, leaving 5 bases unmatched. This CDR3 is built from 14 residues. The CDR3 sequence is CASRLTGASYEQYF. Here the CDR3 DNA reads TGTGCCAGCAGACTCACAGGGGCCTCCTACGAGCAGTACTTC.

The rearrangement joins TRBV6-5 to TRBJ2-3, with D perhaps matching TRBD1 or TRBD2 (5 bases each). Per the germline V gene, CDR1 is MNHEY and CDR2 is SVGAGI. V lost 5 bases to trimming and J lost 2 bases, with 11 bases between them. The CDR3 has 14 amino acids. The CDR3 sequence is CASSTGAFTDTQYF. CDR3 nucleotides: TGTGCCAGCAGTACCGGGGCTTTCACAGATACGCAGTATTTT.

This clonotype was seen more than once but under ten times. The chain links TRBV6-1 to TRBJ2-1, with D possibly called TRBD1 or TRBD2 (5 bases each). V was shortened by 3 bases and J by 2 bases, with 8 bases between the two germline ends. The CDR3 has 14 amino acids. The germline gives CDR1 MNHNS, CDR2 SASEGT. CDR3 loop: CASSDWGTYNEQFF. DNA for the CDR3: TGTGCCAGCAGTGATTGGGGGACCTACAATGAGCAGTTCTTC.

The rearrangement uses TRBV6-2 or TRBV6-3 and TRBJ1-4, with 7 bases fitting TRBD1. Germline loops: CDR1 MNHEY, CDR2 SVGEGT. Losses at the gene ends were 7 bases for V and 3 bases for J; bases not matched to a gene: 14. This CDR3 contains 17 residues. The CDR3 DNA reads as TGTGCCAGCACCCCGGGACAGCTGGCATTCTCTAATGAAAAACTGTTTTTT. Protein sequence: CASTPGQLAFSNEKLFF.

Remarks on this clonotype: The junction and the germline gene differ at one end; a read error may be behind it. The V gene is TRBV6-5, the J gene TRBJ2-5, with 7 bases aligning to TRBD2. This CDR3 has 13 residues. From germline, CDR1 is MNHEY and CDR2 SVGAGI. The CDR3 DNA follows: TGTACCAGCAGTTACGGGGGAGGGGAGACCCAGTACTTC. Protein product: CTSSYGGGETQYF.

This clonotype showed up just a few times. CDR3 coding DNA: TGTGCCAGCAGCTTCGTCGGGCGTGGGGCCAACGTCCTGACTTTC. This gives the protein CASSFVGRGANVLTF. The chain employs TRBV11-2 and TRBJ2-6; no clear D. Germline loops: CDR1 SGHAT, CDR2 FQNNGV. Trimming took 3 bases from V and 3 from J, leaving 9 bases between them. CDR3 length equals 15 residues. Filled out from reference TRBV11-2 and TRBJ2-6, the complete variable domain reads EAGVAQSPRYKIIEKRQSVAFWCNPISGHATLYWYQQILGQGPKLLIQFQNNGVVDDSQLPKDRFSAERLKGVDSTLKIQPAKLEDSAVYLCASSFVGRGANVLTFGAGSRLTVL.

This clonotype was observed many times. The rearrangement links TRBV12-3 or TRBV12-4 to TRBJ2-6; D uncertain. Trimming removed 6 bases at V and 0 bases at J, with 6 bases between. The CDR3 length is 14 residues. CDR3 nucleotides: TGTGCCAGCAGCCCACACTCTGGGGCCAACGTCCTGACTTTC. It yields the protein CASSPHSGANVLTF.

This chain's CDR3 is CASSQELRVGELFF. CDR3 nucleotide sequence: TGTGCCAGCAGCCAAGAGCTGCGAGTCGGGGAGCTGTTTTTT. The V and J genes are TRBV3-1 and TRBJ2-2; D gene uncertain. The ends were cut back, 0 bases at V and 7 bases at J, with 9 bases in the middle. Per the germline V gene, CDR1 is LGHDT and CDR2 is YNNKEL (reference sequence). The CDR3 extends over 14 amino acids.

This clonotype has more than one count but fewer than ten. As DNA, the CDR3 is TGTGCCAGCAGTTCCACAAGACCGGGACAGGGGGTTTACGAGCAGTACTTC. It is translated as CASSSTRPGQGVYEQYF. The rearrangement joins TRBV6-5 to TRBJ2-7; the match to TRBD1 covers 11 bases. V shed 4 bases and J 4 bases; nucleotides not matched to a gene: 12. The CDR3 is 17 residues long. Germline lookup yields CDR1 MNHEY and CDR2 SVGAGI.

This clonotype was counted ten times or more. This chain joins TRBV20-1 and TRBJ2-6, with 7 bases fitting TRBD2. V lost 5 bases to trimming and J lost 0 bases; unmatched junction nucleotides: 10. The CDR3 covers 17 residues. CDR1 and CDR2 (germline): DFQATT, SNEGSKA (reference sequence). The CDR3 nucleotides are TGCAGTGCTGAGGGACGGGAGGCCTTCTCTGGGGCCAACGTCCTGACTTTC. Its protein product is CSAEGREAFSGANVLTF.

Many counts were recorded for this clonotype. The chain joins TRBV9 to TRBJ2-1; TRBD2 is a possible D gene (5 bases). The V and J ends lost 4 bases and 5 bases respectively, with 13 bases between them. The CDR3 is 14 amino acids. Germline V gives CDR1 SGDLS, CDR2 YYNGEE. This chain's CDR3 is CASSSRGSDNEQFF. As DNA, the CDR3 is TGTGCCAGCAGCTCCCGGGGTAGCGACAATGAGCAGTTCTTC.

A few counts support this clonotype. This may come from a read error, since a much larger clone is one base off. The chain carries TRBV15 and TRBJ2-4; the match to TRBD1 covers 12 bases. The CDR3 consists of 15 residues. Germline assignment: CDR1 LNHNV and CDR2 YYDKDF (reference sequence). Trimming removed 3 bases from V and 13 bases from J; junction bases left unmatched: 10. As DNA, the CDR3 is TGTGCCACCAGCAGCGGGGGACAGGGGGCAGGTGAGCAGTACTTC. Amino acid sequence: CATSSGGQGAGEQYF.

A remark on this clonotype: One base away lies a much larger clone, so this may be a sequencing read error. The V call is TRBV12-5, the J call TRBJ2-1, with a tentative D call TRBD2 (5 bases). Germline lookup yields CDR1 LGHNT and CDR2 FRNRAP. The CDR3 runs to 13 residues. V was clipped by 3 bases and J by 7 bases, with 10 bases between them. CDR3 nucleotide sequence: TGTGCTAGTGGTTTACTAGTCGTGAATGAGCAGTTCTTC. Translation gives CASGLLVVNEQFF.

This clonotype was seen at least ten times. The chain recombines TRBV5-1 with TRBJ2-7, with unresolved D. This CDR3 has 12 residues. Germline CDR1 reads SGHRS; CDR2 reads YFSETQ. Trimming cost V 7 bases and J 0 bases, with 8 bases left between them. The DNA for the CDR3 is TGCGCCAGCGGGAAAAGCTCCTACGAGCAGTACTTC. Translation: CASGKSSYEQYF. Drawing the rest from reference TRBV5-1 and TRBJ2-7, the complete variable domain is KAGVTQTPRYLIKTRGQQVTLSCSPISGHRSVSWYQQTPGQGLQFLFEYFSETQRNKGNFPGRFSGRQFSNSRSEMNVSTLELGDSALYLCASGKSSYEQYFGPGTRLTVT.

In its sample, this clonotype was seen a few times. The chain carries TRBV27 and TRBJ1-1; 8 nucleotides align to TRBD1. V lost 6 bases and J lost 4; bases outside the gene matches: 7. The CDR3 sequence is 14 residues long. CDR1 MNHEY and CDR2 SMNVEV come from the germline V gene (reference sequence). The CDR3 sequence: CASRASTGGTEAFF. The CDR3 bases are TGTGCCAGCAGAGCTTCTACAGGGGGCACTGAAGCTTTCTTT.

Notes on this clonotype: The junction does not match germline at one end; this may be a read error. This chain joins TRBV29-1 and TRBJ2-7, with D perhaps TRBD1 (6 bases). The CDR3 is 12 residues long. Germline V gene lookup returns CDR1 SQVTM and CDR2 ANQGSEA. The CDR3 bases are TGCTGCGTTGCCAGGGGCTCCTACGAGCAGTACTTC. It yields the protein CCVARGSYEQYF.

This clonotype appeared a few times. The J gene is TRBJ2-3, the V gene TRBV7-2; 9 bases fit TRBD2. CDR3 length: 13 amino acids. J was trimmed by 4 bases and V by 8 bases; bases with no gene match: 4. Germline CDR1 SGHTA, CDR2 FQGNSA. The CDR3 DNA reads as TGTGCCAGCTGTAGCGGGAGTCCAGATACGCAGTATTTT. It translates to CASCSGSPDTQYF.

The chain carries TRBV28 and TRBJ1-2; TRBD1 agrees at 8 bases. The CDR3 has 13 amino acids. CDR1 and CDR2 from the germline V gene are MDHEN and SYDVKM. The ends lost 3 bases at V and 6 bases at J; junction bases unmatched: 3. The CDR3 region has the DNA TGTGCCAGCAGTTTCCGCAGGGGGCATGGCTACACCTTC. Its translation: CASSFRRGHGYTF.

The CDR3 here is CASSLLGDSYGYTF. The CDR3 DNA reads as TGTGCCAGCAGCCTACTAGGGGACAGCTATGGCTACACCTTC. J is TRBJ1-2 and V is TRBV7-2; 7 nucleotides line up with TRBD1. Germline V gives CDR1 SGHTA, CDR2 FQGNSA. There are 14 residues in the CDR3. Trimming at V came to 5 bases and at J to 4 bases, leaving 7 bases not matched to a gene.

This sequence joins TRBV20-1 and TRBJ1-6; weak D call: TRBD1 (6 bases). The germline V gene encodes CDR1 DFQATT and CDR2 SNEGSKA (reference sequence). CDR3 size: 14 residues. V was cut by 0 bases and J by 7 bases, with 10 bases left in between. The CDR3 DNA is TGCAGTGCTAGAGACAGGGGTAGAAATTCACCCCTCCACTTT. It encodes CSARDRGRNSPLHF.

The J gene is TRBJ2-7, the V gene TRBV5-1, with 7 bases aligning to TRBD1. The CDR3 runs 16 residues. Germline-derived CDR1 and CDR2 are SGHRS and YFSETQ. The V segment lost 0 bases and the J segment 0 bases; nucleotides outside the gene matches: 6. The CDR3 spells CASSLGLRDSSYEQYF. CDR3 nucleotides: TGCGCCAGCAGCTTGGGGTTGAGGGACAGCTCCTACGAGCAGTACTTC.

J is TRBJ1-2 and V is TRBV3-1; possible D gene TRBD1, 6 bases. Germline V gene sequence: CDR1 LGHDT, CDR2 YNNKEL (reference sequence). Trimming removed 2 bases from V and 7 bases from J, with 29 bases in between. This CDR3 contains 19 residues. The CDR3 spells CASSQPKSRGEKGAGGYTF. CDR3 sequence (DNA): TGTGCCAGCAGCCAACCGAAGTCTAGGGGGGAAAAAGGCGCGGGTGGCTACACCTTC.

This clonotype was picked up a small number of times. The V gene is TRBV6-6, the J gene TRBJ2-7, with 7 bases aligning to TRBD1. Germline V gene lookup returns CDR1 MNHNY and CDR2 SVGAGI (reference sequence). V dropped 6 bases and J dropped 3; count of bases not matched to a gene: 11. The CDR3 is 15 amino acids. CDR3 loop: CASRPTGDAIYEQYF. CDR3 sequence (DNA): TGTGCCAGCAGGCCTACAGGGGACGCTATCTACGAGCAGTACTTC.

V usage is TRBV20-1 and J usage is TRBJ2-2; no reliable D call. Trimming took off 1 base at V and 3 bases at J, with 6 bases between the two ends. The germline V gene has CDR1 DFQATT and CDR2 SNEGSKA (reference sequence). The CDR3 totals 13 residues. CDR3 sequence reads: CSARAGHTGELFF. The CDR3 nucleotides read TGCAGTGCTAGAGCCGGACACACCGGGGAGCTGTTTTTT.

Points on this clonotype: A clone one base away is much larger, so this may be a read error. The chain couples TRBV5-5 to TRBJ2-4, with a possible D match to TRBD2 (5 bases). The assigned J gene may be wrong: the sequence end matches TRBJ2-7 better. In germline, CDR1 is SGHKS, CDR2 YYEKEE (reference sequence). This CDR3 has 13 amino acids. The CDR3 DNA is TGTGCCAGCAAAGCGGCGGCATCCTGCGAGCAGTACTTC. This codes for CASKAAASCEQYF.

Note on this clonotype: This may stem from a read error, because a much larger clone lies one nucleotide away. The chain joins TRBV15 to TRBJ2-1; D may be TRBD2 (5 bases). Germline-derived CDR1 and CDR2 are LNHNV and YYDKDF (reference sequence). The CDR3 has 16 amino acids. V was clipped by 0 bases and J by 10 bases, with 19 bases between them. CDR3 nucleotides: TGTGCCACCAGCAGAGATTCCCAACGGACTGCCTACGAGCAGTTCTTC. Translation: CATSRDSQRTAYEQFF.

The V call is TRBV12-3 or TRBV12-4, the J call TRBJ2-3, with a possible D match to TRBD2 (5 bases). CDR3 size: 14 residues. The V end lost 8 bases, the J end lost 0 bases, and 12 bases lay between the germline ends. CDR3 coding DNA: TGTGCCAGCTGCACGGGGTCTAGCACAGATACGCAGTATTTT. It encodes CASCTGSSTDTQYF.